Below, one T cell receptor beta chain is given with its context. The target antigen is unknown. The CDR3 has 15 residues. V shed 4 bases and J 4 bases; nucleotides not matched to a gene: 9. Germline V lookup: CDR1 MNHEY, CDR2 SMNVEV (reference sequence). The protocol was immunoSEQ multiplex PCR, while the TCRdb copy is restricted to in-frame clones and leaves out a portion. Found here are tens of thousands of clones, over 85% of them singletons; the top ten hold 1.1% to 1.5%. These data originate in a study of human versus mouse CDR3 diversity and MHC coevolution. Study observations and caveats: Most of the three human donors had the lowest clonal inequality. iCHAO1 estimated the human TCR beta repertoire at about 1.5 million clonotypes.

The receptor was derived from a person aged 30 to 69 in good health. Sequencing input: naive CD4+ T cells from blood. Described subset: CD45RO-negative CD62L-positive naive CD4 T cells. The J gene is TRBJ2-7, the V gene TRBV27, with 8 bases fitting TRBD1. The CDR3 is CASSSRQGFSYEQYF. The CDR3 nucleotides read TGTGCCAGCAGTTCCCGACAGGGGTTTTCATACGAGCAGTACTTC.